The 17 T cell receptor beta chains listed next were all sequenced from one sample in a study of T cell responses to AZD1222 COVID-19 vaccine. The data were produced by immunoSEQ multiplex PCR, yet TCRdb's version contains in-frame clones alone and is incomplete. The data hold some 100,000 clones, with around 84% observed a single time. The input for sequencing was peripheral blood, taken 28 days after the second AZD1222 dose. These receptors were collected from an adult who received the AZD1222 COVID-19 vaccine.

This clone was observed once. The rearrangement uses TRBV15 and TRBJ1-3, with 8 bases identical to TRBD1. V lost 5 bases, J lost 4 bases, and 4 bases stayed unmatched. There are 14 residues in the CDR3. The germline gives CDR1 LNHNV, CDR2 YYDKDF (reference sequence). Here the CDR3 reads CATSQGAQGNTIYF. CDR3 DNA sequence: TGTGCCACCAGCCAGGGGGCGCAGGGAAACACCATATATTTT.

The chain recombines TRBV27 with TRBJ1-2; TRBD1 agrees at 7 bases. Germline-derived CDR1 and CDR2 are MNHEY and SMNVEV (reference sequence). The CDR3 contains 14 residues. V shed 5 bases, J shed 4 bases, and the junction held 7 bases outside the gene matches. As DNA, the CDR3 is TGTGCCAGCAGTCGGGGACAGAACCTCTATGGCTACACCTTC. Protein: CASSRGQNLYGYTF.

The chain uses TRBV27 and TRBJ1-5; 9 bases align to TRBD1. The CDR3 has 14 residues. Losses at the gene ends were 5 bases for V and 12 bases for J; bases not matched to a gene: 11. Germline V lookup: CDR1 MNHEY, CDR2 SMNVEV (reference sequence). CDR3 coding DNA: TGTGCCAGCAGTCCACGGACAGGGGAAAGTCTCCAGCATTTT. Residues: CASSPRTGESLQHF.

This chain uses TRBV2 with TRBJ2-3; no clear D. Trimming cost V 5 bases and J 0 bases, with 3 bases left between them. The V gene's germline CDR1 is SNHLY and CDR2 FYNNEI. The CDR3 length is 12 residues. The CDR3 nucleotides are TGTGCCAGCAGTACTAGCACAGATACGCAGTATTTT. Translation: CASSTSTDTQYF.

The gene calls are TRBV11-2 and TRBJ1-3, with D unresolved. This CDR3 has 15 residues. V lost 6 bases, J lost 3 bases, and 15 bases lay in between. Germline V gives CDR1 SGHAT, CDR2 FQNNGV. The CDR3 sequence is CASSQLFGDGNTIYF. CDR3 nucleotides: TGTGCCAGCAGTCAACTGTTTGGAGATGGAAACACCATATATTTT.

This rearrangement joins TRBV12-3 or TRBV12-4 to TRBJ2-1; D call uncertain. Trimming cost V 0 bases and J 5 bases, with 5 bases left between them. CDR3 size: 13 residues. The CDR3 coding sequence is TGTGCCAGCAGTTTAGCCGGAAACAATGAGCAGTTCTTC. It encodes CASSLAGNNEQFF.

The V and J genes are TRBV27 and TRBJ2-1; no clear D gene. Trimming pared 6 bases from V and 0 bases from J, leaving 9 bases between. Per germline, CDR1 MNHEY and CDR2 SMNVEV (reference sequence). The CDR3 has 14 residues. CDR3: CASRAVSSYNEQFF. CDR3 nucleotide sequence: TGTGCCAGCAGGGCGGTGTCCTCCTACAATGAGCAGTTCTTC.

The table lists this clone with a count of one. The V and J genes are TRBV11-1 and TRBJ1-2, with 8 bases that match TRBD1. V was clipped by 5 bases and J by 8 bases; unmatched bases: 10. This CDR3 has 14 residues. CDR1 and CDR2 from the germline V gene are SGHAT and FQDESV (reference sequence). The CDR3 is CASSLSDRGGGYTF. CDR3 DNA sequence: TGTGCCAGCAGCCTCAGCGACAGGGGAGGAGGCTACACCTTC.

This chain joins TRBV19 and TRBJ1-6; 8 nucleotides line up with TRBD1. This CDR3 has 15 residues. The germline V gene has CDR1 LNHDA and CDR2 SQIVND (reference sequence). V lost 5 bases to trimming and J lost 5 bases; unmatched junction nucleotides: 5. The CDR3 DNA sequence: TGTGCCAGTAGTTCGCTGACAGGGGATAATTCACCCCTCCACTTT. Translation gives CASSSLTGDNSPLHF.

This chain connects TRBV6-4 to TRBJ2-1; D may be TRBD2 (5 bases). Trimming removed 11 bases from V and 7 bases from J, with 18 bases in between. This CDR3 spans 13 amino acids. Germline V gene sequence: CDR1 MRHNA, CDR2 SNTAGT. Here the CDR3 DNA reads TGTGCCTCCGCGGAAGGGCGAGGGAATGAGCAGTTCTTC. Protein product: CASAEGRGNEQFF.

The chain recombines TRBV5-1 with TRBJ2-3; either TRBD1 or TRBD2 may fit D (5 bases each). The CDR3 totals 14 residues. Trimming took 3 bases from V and 2 from J, leaving 10 bases between them. Germline-derived CDR1 and CDR2 are SGHRS and YFSETQ. DNA of the CDR3: TGCGCCAGCAGCTGGGGACCATCCACAGATACGCAGTATTTT. Protein sequence: CASSWGPSTDTQYF.

The table lists this clone with a few counts. The genes are TRBV6-4 and TRBJ1-1, with D maybe TRBD1 (6 bases). CDR3 size: 14 residues. CDR1 is MRHNA, CDR2 SNTAGT, per germline. The V gene lost 4 bases and the J gene lost 1 base, with 10 bases spanning the gap. The CDR3 DNA reads TGTGCCAGCAGTGTAGGGGGGGAGAACACTGAAGCTTTCTTT. Amino acids: CASSVGGENTEAFF.

This clone was observed a few times. The J gene is TRBJ1-2, the V gene TRBV7-9, with D possibly being TRBD1 (6 bases). Germline CDR1 reads SEHNR; CDR2 reads FQNEAQ (reference sequence). Deletions cut 5 bases from V and 3 bases from J, with 10 bases between. The CDR3 covers 13 residues. The CDR3 region has the DNA TGTGCCAGCAGCCGAGGGGGGTACTATGGCTACACCTTC. It yields the protein CASSRGGYYGYTF.

This clone showed up just once. The sample contains more than one DNA sequence encoding this CDR3. The J gene is TRBJ2-3, the V gene TRBV27; D may be TRBD1 (6 bases). Germline values: CDR1 MNHEY, CDR2 SMNVEV (reference sequence). Trimming removed 3 bases at V and 1 base at J, with 8 bases between. The CDR3 is made up of 14 amino acids. CDR3: CASSFAGGTDTQYF. In nucleotides, the CDR3 is TGTGCCAGCAGTTTTGCAGGGGGCACAGATACGCAGTATTTT.

This rearrangement joins TRBV7-9 to TRBJ1-2, with 7 bases matching TRBD1. V lost 1 base, J lost 3 bases, and 8 bases stayed unmatched. There are 16 residues in the CDR3. Germline CDR1 and CDR2: SEHNR and FQNEAQ (reference sequence). CDR3 nucleotide sequence: TGTGCCAGCAGCTTAGAGGGAGGGGGCTTCGACTATGGCTACACCTTC. Its protein product is CASSLEGGGFDYGYTF.

This chain joins TRBV6-2 or TRBV6-3 and TRBJ2-2; tentative D call: TRBD1 (5 bases). Trimming cost V 4 bases and J 2 bases, with 14 bases left between them. CDR3 length equals 16 residues. Germline V gives CDR1 MNHEY, CDR2 SVGEGT. In nucleotides, the CDR3 is TGTGCCAGCAGTTGGGGCCGCGACCCAAACACCGGGGAGCTGTTTTTT. Translation: CASSWGRDPNTGELFF.

V gene TRBV5-6 combines with J gene TRBJ1-3; unclear D gene. Per germline, CDR1 SGHDT and CDR2 YYEEEE. The V gene lost 2 bases and the J gene lost 0 bases, with 6 bases spanning the gap. The CDR3 is made up of 14 amino acids. DNA of the CDR3: TGTGCCAGCAGCTTTAGCCCCTCTGGAAACACCATATATTTT. Translation: CASSFSPSGNTIYF.